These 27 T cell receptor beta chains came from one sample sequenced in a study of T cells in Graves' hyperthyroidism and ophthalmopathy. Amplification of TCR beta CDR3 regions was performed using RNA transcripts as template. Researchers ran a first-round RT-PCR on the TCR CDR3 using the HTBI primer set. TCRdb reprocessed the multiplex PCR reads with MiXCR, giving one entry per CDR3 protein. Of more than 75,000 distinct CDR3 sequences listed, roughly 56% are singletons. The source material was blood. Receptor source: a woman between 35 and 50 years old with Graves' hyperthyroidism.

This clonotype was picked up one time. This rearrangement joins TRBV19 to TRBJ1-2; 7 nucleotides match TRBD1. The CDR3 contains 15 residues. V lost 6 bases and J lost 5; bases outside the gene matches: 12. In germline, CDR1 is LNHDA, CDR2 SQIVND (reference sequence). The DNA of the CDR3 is TGTGCCAGTAGCCGACAGGGACCCACGAGATATGGCTACACCTTC. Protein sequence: CASSRQGPTRYGYTF.

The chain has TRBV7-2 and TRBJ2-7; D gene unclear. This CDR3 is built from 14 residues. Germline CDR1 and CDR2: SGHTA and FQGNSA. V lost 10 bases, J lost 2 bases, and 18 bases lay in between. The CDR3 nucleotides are TGTGCCAACAGTGCCTTACAGTACCCCTACGAGCAGTACTTC. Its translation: CANSALQYPYEQYF.

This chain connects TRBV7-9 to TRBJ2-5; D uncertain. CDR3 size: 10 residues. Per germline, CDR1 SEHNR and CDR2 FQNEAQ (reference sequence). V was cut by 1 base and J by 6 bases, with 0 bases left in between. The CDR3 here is CASSLETQYF. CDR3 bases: TGTGCCAGCAGCTTAGAGACCCAGTACTTC. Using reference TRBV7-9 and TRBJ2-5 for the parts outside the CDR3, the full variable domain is DTGVSQNPRHKITKRGQNVTFRCDPISEHNRLYWYRQTLGQGPEFLTYFQNEAQLEKSRLLSDRFSAERPKGSFSTLEIQRTEQGDSAMYLCASSLETQYFGPGTRLLVL.

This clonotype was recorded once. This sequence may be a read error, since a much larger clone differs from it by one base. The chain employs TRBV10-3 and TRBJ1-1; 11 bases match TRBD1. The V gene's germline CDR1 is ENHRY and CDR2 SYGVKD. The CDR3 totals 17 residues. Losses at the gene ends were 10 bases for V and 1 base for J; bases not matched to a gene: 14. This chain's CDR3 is CASGWGGTGGPNTEAFF. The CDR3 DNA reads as TGTGCCAGCGGTTGGGGCGGGACAGGGGGACCGAACACTGAAGCTTTCTTT.

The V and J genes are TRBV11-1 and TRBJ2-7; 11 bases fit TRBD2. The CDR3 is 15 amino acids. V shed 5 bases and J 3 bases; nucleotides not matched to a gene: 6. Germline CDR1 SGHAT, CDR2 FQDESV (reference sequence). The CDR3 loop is CASSLSGTSGYEQYF. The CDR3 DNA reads TGTGCCAGCAGCCTGTCAGGGACTAGCGGCTACGAGCAGTACTTC.

This CDR3 reads CATSSFVVVSYEQYF. CDR3 bases: TGTGCCACCAGCAGCTTCGTGGTAGTTTCCTACGAGCAGTACTTC. This rearrangement joins TRBV15 to TRBJ2-7; D call uncertain. Trimming took off 3 bases at V and 1 base at J, with 13 bases between the two ends. The CDR3 runs 15 residues. From germline, CDR1 is LNHNV and CDR2 YYDKDF (reference sequence).

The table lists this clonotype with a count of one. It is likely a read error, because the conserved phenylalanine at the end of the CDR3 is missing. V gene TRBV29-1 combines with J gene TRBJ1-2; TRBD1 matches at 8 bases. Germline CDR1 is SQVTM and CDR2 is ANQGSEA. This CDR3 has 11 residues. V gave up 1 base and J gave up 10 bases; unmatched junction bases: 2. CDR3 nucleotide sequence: TGCAGCGTTGAAGGCAGGGGGCTCTACACCCTC. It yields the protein CSVEGRGLYTL.

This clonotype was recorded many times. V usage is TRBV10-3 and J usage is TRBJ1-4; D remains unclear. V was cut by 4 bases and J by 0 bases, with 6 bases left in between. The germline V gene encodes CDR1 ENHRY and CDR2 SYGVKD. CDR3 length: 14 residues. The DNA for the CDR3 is TGTGCCATCAGTGGTAGTGCAACTAATGAAAAACTGTTTTTT. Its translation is CAISGSATNEKLFF.

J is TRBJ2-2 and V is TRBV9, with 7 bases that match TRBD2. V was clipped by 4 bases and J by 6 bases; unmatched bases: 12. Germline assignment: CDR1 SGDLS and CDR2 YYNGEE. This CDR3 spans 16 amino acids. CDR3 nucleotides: TGTGCCAGCAGCAATGGACTAGAACGGGCAGCCGGGGAGCTGTTTTTT. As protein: CASSNGLERAAGELFF.

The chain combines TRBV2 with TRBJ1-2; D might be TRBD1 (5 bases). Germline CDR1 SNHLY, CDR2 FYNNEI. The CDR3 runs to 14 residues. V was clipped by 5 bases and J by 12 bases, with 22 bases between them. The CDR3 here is CASSTLQEDSGNTF. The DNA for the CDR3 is TGTGCCAGCAGTACCCTACAGGAAGACTCTGGAAACACCTTC.

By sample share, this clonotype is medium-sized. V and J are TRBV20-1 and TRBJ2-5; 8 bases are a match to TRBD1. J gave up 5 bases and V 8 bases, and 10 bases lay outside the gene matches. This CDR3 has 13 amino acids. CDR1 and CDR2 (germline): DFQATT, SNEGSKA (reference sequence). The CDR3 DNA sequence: TGCAGTCCCACTCAGGGGGCTGGGGAGACCCAGTACTTC. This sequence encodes CSPTQGAGETQYF.

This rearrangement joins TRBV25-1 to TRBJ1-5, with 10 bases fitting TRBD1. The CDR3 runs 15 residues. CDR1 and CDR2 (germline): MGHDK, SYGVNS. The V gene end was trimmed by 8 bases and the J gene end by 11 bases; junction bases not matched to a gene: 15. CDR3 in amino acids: CASPYLTGGEGSQHF. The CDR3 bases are TGTGCCAGCCCCTATTTGACAGGGGGCGAAGGTTCCCAGCATTTT. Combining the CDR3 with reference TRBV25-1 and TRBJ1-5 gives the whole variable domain EADIYQTPRYLVIGTGKKITLECSQTMGHDKMYWYQQDPGMELHLIHYSYGVNSTEKGDLSSESTVSRIRTEHFPLTLESARPSHTSQYLCASPYLTGGEGSQHFGDGTRLSIL.

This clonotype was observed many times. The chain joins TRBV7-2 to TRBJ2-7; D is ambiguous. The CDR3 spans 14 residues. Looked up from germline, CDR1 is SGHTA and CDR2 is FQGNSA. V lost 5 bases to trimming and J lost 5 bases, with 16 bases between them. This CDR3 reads CASSQEGRLNEQYF. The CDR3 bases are TGTGCCAGCAGCCAGGAAGGGCGCCTGAACGAGCAGTACTTC.

As DNA, the CDR3 is TGCAGTGCTAGACCCGGGACAGACCTAGACTCCTACGAGCAGTACTTC. Its protein is CSARPGTDLDSYEQYF. The chain recombines TRBV20-1 with TRBJ2-7, with 7 nucleotides matching TRBD1. There are 16 residues in the CDR3. With V trimmed by 2 bases and J by 0 bases, 10 bases remained unmatched. In germline, CDR1 is DFQATT, CDR2 SNEGSKA (reference sequence).

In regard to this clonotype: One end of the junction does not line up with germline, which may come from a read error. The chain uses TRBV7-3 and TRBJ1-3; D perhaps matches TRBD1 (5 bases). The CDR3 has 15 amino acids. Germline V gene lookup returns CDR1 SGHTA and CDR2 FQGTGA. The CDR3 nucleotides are TGCGCCAGCAGCCAAGAAGATGGACTGGGACGGACCATATATTTT. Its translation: CASSQEDGLGRTIYF.

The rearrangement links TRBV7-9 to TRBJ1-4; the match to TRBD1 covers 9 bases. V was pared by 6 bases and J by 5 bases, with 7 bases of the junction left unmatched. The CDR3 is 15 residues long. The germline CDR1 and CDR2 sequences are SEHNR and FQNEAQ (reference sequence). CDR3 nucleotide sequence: TGTGCCAGCAGTCTTAGCGGGACAGGGAATGAAAAACTGTTTTTT. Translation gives CASSLSGTGNEKLFF.

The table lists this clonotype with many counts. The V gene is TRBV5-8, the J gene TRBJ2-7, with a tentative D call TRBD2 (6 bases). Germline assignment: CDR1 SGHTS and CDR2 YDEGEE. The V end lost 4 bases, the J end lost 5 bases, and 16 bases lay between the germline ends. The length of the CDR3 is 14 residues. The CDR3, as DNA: TGTGCCAGCAGCCCTTTAGCGGAGCCCCACGAGCAGTACTTC. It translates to CASSPLAEPHEQYF.

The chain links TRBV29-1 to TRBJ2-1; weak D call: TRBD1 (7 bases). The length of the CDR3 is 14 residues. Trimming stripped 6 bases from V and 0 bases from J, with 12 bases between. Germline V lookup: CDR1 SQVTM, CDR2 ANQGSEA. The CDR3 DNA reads TGCAGCGTCGCGGGACAGAACTCCTACAATGAGCAGTTCTTC. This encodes CSVAGQNSYNEQFF.

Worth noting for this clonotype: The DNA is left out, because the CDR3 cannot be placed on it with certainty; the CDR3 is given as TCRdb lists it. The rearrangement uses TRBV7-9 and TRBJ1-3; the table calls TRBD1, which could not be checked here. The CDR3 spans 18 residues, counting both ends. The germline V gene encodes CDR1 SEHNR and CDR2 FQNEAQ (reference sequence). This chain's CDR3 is CASSLGDRVAFFGNTIYF.

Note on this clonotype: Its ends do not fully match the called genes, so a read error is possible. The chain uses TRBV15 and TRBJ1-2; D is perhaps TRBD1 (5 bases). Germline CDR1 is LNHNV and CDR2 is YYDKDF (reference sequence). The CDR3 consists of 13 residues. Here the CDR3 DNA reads TGTGCCACCAGCAGAGGGGGCAACTATGACTACACCTTC. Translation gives CATSRGGNYDYTF.

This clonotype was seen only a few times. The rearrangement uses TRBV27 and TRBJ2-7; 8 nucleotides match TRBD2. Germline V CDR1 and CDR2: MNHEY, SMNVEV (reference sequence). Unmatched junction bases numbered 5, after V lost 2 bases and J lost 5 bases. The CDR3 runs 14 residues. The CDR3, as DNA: TGTGCCAGCAGTTTAAGAGCGGGAGACGACGAGCAGTACTTC. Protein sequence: CASSLRAGDDEQYF.

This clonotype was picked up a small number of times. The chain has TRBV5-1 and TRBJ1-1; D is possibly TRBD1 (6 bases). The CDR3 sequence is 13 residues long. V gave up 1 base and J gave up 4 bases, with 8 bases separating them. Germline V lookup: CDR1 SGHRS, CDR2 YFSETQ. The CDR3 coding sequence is TGCGCCAGCAGCTTGAGGGGGAGCACTGAAGCTTTCTTT. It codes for CASSLRGSTEAFF.

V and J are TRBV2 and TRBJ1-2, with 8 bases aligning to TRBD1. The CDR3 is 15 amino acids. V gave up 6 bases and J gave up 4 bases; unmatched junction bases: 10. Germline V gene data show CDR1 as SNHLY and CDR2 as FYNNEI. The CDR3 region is CASSVGSTGAYGYTF. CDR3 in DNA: TGTGCCAGCAGCGTCGGGTCGACAGGGGCCTATGGCTACACCTTC.

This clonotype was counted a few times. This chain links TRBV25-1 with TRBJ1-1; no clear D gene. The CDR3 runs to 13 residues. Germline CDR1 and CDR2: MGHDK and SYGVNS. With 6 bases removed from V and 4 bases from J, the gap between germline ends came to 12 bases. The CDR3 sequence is CASRGYGSTEAFF. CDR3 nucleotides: TGTGCCAGCAGGGGATATGGGAGCACTGAAGCTTTCTTT.

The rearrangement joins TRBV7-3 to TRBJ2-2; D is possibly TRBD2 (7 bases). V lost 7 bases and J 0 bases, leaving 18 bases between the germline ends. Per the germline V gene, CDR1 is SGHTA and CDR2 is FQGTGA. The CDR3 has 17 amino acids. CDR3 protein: CASIREGGGSNTGELFF. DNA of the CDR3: TGTGCCAGCATCCGAGAGGGGGGGGGATCGAACACCGGGGAGCTGTTTTTT.

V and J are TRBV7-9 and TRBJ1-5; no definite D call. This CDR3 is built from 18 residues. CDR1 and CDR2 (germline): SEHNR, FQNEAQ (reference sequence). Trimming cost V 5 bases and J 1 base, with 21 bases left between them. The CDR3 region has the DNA TGTGCCAGCAGCCCCGACGGGGTCGGATTAGGAAGCAATCAGCCCCAGCATTTT. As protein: CASSPDGVGLGSNQPQHF.

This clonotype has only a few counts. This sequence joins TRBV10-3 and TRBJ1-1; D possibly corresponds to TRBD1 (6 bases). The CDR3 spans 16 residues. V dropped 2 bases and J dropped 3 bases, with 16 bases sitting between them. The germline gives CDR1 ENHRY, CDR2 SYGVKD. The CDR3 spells CAISEISGGLDTEAFF. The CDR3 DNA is TGTGCCATCAGTGAGATCTCTGGGGGGCTGGACACTGAAGCTTTCTTT.